Described below is a single T cell receptor (beta chain) sequence and its context. Its antigen remains unidentified. A read error may account for a junction end that differs from germline. The library came from the immunoSEQ multiplex PCR assay. The multiplex PCR relied on a mix of 60 forward primers for TCR Vbeta segments and 13 reverse primers for TCR Jbeta segments. The CDR3 region of rearranged TCR beta genes was amplified from genomic DNA with a multiplex PCR assay. Amplified TCR beta libraries were sequenced as 87-base-pair reads on the Illumina HiSeq System. In the authors' own workflow: A later analysis counted approximately 76 million unique TCR beta chains across the roughly 700 repertoires, and 10 million to 12 million of these chains were shared by at least two donors. Raw reads were error-corrected and collapsed into unique sequences with a nearest-neighbor algorithm that merged closely related sequences to remove PCR and sequencing errors. CDR3 sequences were aligned to IMGT reference sequences to assign V, D and J gene segments. Each retained sequence needed at least a six-nucleotide match to both a V gene segment and a J gene segment. Rearrangements were called productive when the CDR3 lacked stop codons and stayed in frame with V and J; all others were non-productive. CDR3 was defined according to IMGT convention as the region running from the second conserved V-encoded cysteine to the conserved J-encoded phenylalanine. The earlier analysis of about 620 of the donors excluded sequences that lacked an unambiguous match to a single V gene segment. In an earlier analysis of 587 of the donors, a V segment was called functional when productive rearrangements were above 56.7%, and segregating when the standard deviation between donors exceeded 5%. A statistical classification framework was built for diagnosing cytomegalovirus status from the catalog of TCR beta chain sequences. V and J gene assignment, in a later analysis, came from comparing TCR nucleotide sequences with IMGT/GENE-DB human TR gene sequences. Using the TCRdist pipeline, a later analysis assigned CDR3 sequences along with most-parsimonious VDJ recombination scenarios. In a later analysis, each TCR beta chain was defined by its CDR3 amino acid sequence together with its V-gene family, and reads lacking a unique V-gene family were excluded. To address suspected cross-contamination and a sequencing artifact, a later analysis removed roughly 580 highly shared, low-generation-probability nucleotide sequences. For each public chain, a later analysis derived a clonal expansion index from normalized ranks of inferred template counts within each repertoire. Generation probabilities in a later analysis came from a VDJ recombination model fitted to out-of-frame rearrangements, and those results were checked against IGoR. A later analysis scored TCR-TCR, TCR-HLA and TCR-CMV co-occurrence with hypergeometric tests, applying a repertoire-size bias correction to TCR pairs. To estimate false discovery rates, a later analysis permuted the HLA or CMV assignments 20 times. In a later analysis, co-occurring TCRs were grouped with DBSCAN, and TCRdist sequence similarity was added when clustering was performed within HLA-allele-positive subsets. Repertoires with fewer than 30,000 or more than 120,000 public chains were left out of co-occurrence clustering, as were about 5 repertoires with anomalous nucleotide sharing. TCRdb re-hosts the immuneACCESS table, in-frame sequences only. Its copies lack some clones; in the studies checked, an unresolved V gene accounts for under half of them, and the cause for the rest is not known. For V, J and clone size, that table is used; D and trimming come from the DNA. Across this sample there are under 170,000 clones, with approximately 79% seen only once. The ten largest clonotypes hold about 5.9% of the sample.

Reading the germline V gene (reference sequence) gives CDR1 SSHAT and CDR2 FNYEAQ. The CDR3, from cysteine to phenylalanine, totals 16 residues. CDR3 DNA only is kept here, 48 bases in frame from base 1. The cohort was made up of 666 healthy bone marrow donors. At the time of sampling, all cohort members were nominally healthy, though unrecorded immune exposures were likely present. The donor tested CMV seropositive, placing the donor among the 250 to 350 seropositive members of the cohort. Each donor provided a peripheral blood sample, and peripheral blood mononuclear cells were used for TCR beta sequencing. The Qiagen DNeasy Blood Extraction Kit was used to extract genomic DNA from the blood cell samples. The sample is drawn from a study of cytomegalovirus exposure and HLA in healthy donors (dated by TCRdb to 2016 to 2017). For the study in its entirety: An earlier analysis of approximately 550 of the donors reported approximately 290 Gb of sequence data and approximately 110 million unique TCR beta sequences from 150 million to 200 million T cells. Around 320 gigabases of sequencing data and approximately 80 million unique TCR sequences were included in an early release covering over 600 HLA-typed donors. Of the roughly 400 genotyped donors, 80% to 90% were placed in the genetic ancestry cluster associated with self-reported Caucasian donors. The study aimed to test whether cataloging public T cell receptors could reveal signatures of past pathogen exposure. The study profiled the T cell repertoires of under 700 subjects by immunosequencing and related them to cytomegalovirus serostatus. Besides the first cohort of some 670 subjects, a separate validation cohort made up of 90 to 150 different subjects was used. The study combined high-throughput TCR immunosequencing, statistical association of individual TCRs with disease status, and machine learning to predict cytomegalovirus infection status. To study patterns of TCR occurrence, a later analysis re-analyzed previously published TCR beta repertoires from 500 to 850 donors and added high-resolution HLA genotyping. Rather than drawing on any new phenotypic data, the later analysis identified candidate immune exposures from TCR beta sequences and the way those sequences occurred across donors. To decide whether each TCR beta V gene segment behaved as functional or pseudogenic, an earlier analysis of some 540 of the donors relied on high-throughput TCR beta sequencing. Donor age, sex, ethnicity and CMV serostatus were compiled together with the repertoire data. In a later genetic analysis, genome-wide SNP genotypes for about three fifths of the roughly 670 donors were used, and that subset was treated as a discovery cohort. Every discovery cohort repertoire had been produced on one sequencing platform. Class I and class II HLA loci were covered by the typing at four-digit resolution. The number of typed donors differed by locus: roughly 620-640 for A, B, C, DRB1 and DQB1; some 500 for DQA1; roughly 600 for DPA1; and 400 to 480 for DPB1. Because of strong linkage in the cohort, roughly five DR-DQ haplotypes were treated as single units for association and clustering. On average, approximately 250,000 unique TCR beta nucleotide sequences were sequenced per donor among a few hundred genotyped donors of the cohort, with about 19% of those sequences being non-productive. Findings and caveats that apply to the study as a whole: In this cohort, only TCR beta chains were sequenced, and detectable features were limited by the absence of alpha or paired-chain data. In both the original and validation cohorts, the classifier was reported to diagnose cytomegalovirus status with high specificity and sensitivity. A later genetic analysis reported fewer N-insertions in productive TCRs among donors in an Asian-associated ancestry cluster than the roughly 700-donor mean. Because some donors lacked HLA typing at each locus, the association tests relied only on the typed subset. Correlated functional status among segregating V segments might reflect linkage disequilibrium, but an unknown experimental factor could not be ruled out. In a later analysis, TCR association rates were found to vary across HLA loci, with the most associated TCRs seen for DRB1 alleles and the fewest for HLA-C alleles. Strong co-occurrence of HLA alleles, especially DR and DQ, made assigning TCR associations to individual alleles difficult. In a later analysis, most CMV-associated TCR beta chains were found to appear HLA-restricted, with HLA associations seemingly driven largely by CMV exposure. Some IMGT-functional V segments, including TRBV6-2 and TRBV6-3, could not be told apart with the 87-base-pair reads, so those segments were excluded. In a later analysis, around 17,000 TCR beta sequences were associated with specific HLA alleles at a false discovery rate of 0.05. It was suggested by the authors that the approach could potentially be generalized to other disease states and immunological phenotypes. In a later analysis, HLA-associated TCR beta chains were found to be more clonally expanded and to have lower generation probabilities than equally common non-associated chains. For the cohort, immune exposure information was limited to CMV serostatus. A further reported finding was that TCR beta sequences accurately predicted the HLA-A and HLA-B alleles for most subjects in the first cohort. The earlier analysis of approximately 560 of the donors excluded some 15 rarely observed V segments, including chromosome 9 orphons, because counts were too low. The study listed 164 TCR beta chains as associated with cytomegalovirus. Presence/absence analyses assumed roughly uniform sequencing depth across donors, an assumption that may not hold. A later analysis reported that several top co-occurrence clusters appeared linked to parvovirus B19, influenza, CMV and Epstein-Barr virus. An earlier analysis of 587 of the donors showed that most TCR beta V segments appeared in productive rearrangements either about 87% or about 30% of the time, which broadly matched IMGT annotations. Most TCR sequences were seen in very few donors, while some public TCRs were found in many individuals. A few of the identified cytomegalovirus-associated TCR beta chains were confirmed in vitro to be specific for cytomegalovirus antigens. The sequencing pipeline was judged likely to have produced a cluster of highly shared sequence variants as a technical artifact. In a later genetic analysis, a missense DCLRE1C variant was associated with V-gene and J-gene trimming of TCR beta chains, and the association was replicated in an independent cohort.

This chain is built from TRBV7-7 and TRBJ2-5, and TRBD1 aligns with 7 junction nucleotides. The specimen sequenced was PBMCs. The sequence came from a man aged 50 to 59 in good health and CMV-seropositive. This receptor carries the CDR3 CASSRMGHSGGETQYF. The DNA sequence is TGTGCTAGCAGCCGGATGGGACACTCAGGGGGAGAGACCCAGTACTTC.